This TCR beta chain was observed in a study of shared clonotypes between healthy human individuals. Generated by immunoSEQ multiplex PCR, the TCRdb table keeps only in-frame clones and is missing some. Of under 600,000 clones in the sample, around 96% were seen once. Trimming pared 3 bases from V and 0 bases from J, leaving 10 bases between. Germline assignment: CDR1 MNHEY and CDR2 SMNVEV (reference sequence). CDR3 length: 15 amino acids. This clonotype was obtained from a young woman in good health. Material for sequencing was naive CD4+ T cells sorted from blood. Described subset: CD45RA+ positively selected. V gene TRBV27 combines with J gene TRBJ2-3, with D perhaps matching TRBD1 (5 bases). The CDR3 sequence: CASSLYRPSTDTQYF. The CDR3 DNA reads as TGTGCCAGCAGTTTGTACAGGCCCAGCACAGATACGCAGTATTTT.